A selection of T cell receptor beta chains follows, all from one sample in a study of blood T cells in healthy people across ages. MiXCR was run by TCRdb on the 5' RACE reads, yielding one entry per CDR3 protein. The sample lists 700,000 to 1,000,000 distinct CDR3 sequences, roughly 44% occurring once. Material: blood. The receptors derive from a man in his 60s in good health. Each CDR3 is given with its conserved first and last residue. D genes are given only for firm matches. Some rows have no size entry. The others give once, few or many, or a class for an expanded clone.

>TRBV5-1|NA|TRBJ2-7|NA
CASSFQGRLYEQYF
TGCGCCAGCAGCTTTCAGGGCCGGCTATACGAGCAGTACTTC
>TRBV7-2|NA|TRBJ2-6|NA
CASSVGPTSGANVLTF
TGTGCCAGCAGCGTCGGACCGACCTCTGGGGCCAACGTCCTGACTTTC
>TRBV6-1|few|TRBJ1-6|NA
CASSQAAGQGYSPLHF
TGTGCCAGCAGTCAAGCCGCAGGGCAGGGTTATTCACCCCTCCACTTT
>TRBV7-2|NA|TRBJ2-2|TRBD2
CASRSGGAGELFF
TGTGCCAGCAGAAGCGGGGGAGCCGGGGAGCTGTTTTTT
>TRBV5-5|NA|TRBJ2-7|TRBD1
CASSPGTGRFDEQYF
TGTGCCAGCAGCCCGGGGACAGGGAGATTCGACGAGCAGTACTTC
>TRBV12-3/TRBV12-4|few|TRBJ2-2|NA
CASRPGTGELFF
TGTGCCAGCAGGCCAGGCACCGGGGAGCTGTTTTTT
>TRBV6-2/TRBV6-3|NA|TRBJ2-1|TRBD1
CASSVGKVTGVFDEQFF
TGTGCCAGCAGCGTTGGAAAGGTAACAGGGGTTTTCGATGAGCAGTTCTTC
>TRBV10-3|few|TRBJ2-5|NA
CAAGGTDQETQYF
TGTGCCGCCGGAGGGACGGACCAAGAGACCCAGTACTTC
>TRBV18|NA|TRBJ2-2|NA
CASSNTGLTGELFF
TGTGCCAGCTCAAACACAGGGCTCACCGGGGAGCTGTTTTTT
>TRBV9|few|TRBJ2-1|TRBD2
CASSVSSGPNNEQFF
TGTGCCAGCAGCGTATCTAGCGGGCCTAACAATGAGCAGTTCTTC
>TRBV12-3/TRBV12-4|few|TRBJ2-7|NA
CASSFAGEANEQYF
TGTGCCAGCAGTTTTGCAGGGGAGGCAAACGAGCAGTACTTC